The 15 T cell receptor beta chains presented below share a single source sample, sequenced in a study of shared clonotypes between healthy human individuals. Some clones are missing from TCRdb's copy, which holds only in-frame ones; the method was immunoSEQ multiplex PCR. The sample yields fewer than 1.8 million clones, around 98.5% seen once. Sequenced sample: naive CD4+ T cells sorted from blood. Subset given: CD45RA+ positively selected. All receptors come from a man under 40 in good health.

This chain uses TRBV10-3 with TRBJ1-2; 11 bases line up with TRBD1. The CDR3 consists of 15 residues. J lost 5 bases, V lost 3 bases, and 5 bases had no gene match. Germline V lookup: CDR1 ENHRY, CDR2 SYGVKD. Here the CDR3 reads CAISDRDRGVYGYTF. In DNA form, the CDR3 reads TGTGCCATCAGTGATCGGGACAGGGGGGTTTATGGCTACACCTTC.

The chain joins TRBV7-3 to TRBJ2-1; 8 bases align to TRBD1. V shed 2 bases and J 6 bases; nucleotides not matched to a gene: 6. The CDR3 loop spans 15 amino acids. The germline V gene has CDR1 SGHTA and CDR2 FQGTGA. The CDR3 DNA is TGTGCCAGCAGCTTAGGCCAGGGGGCGGTCAATGAGCAGTTCTTC. Protein: CASSLGQGAVNEQFF.

The rearrangement joins TRBV19 to TRBJ1-1; weak D call: TRBD1 (5 bases). The ends were cut back, 6 bases at V and 0 bases at J, with 11 bases in the middle. This CDR3 comprises 14 residues. The germline gives CDR1 LNHDA, CDR2 SQIVND (reference sequence). CDR3 sequence reads: CASRGTSMNTEAFF. CDR3 coding DNA: TGTGCCAGTAGAGGGACCAGTATGAACACTGAAGCTTTCTTT.

This sequence joins TRBV5-1 and TRBJ2-7; the D gene is possibly TRBD2 (5 bases). Germline loops: CDR1 SGHRS, CDR2 YFSETQ. The CDR3 length is 15 residues. V was cut by 3 bases and J by 3 bases, with 16 bases left in between. The CDR3 bases are TGCGCCAGCAGCTCAGCATTGGGAGTTAGCTACGAGCAGTACTTC. Translation gives CASSSALGVSYEQYF.

The V call is TRBV10-3, the J call TRBJ2-7; D may be TRBD1 (6 bases). Between the trimmed V and J ends, which lost 5 bases and 0 bases, there was a span of 11 bases. Germline V gives CDR1 ENHRY, CDR2 SYGVKD. This CDR3 region has 14 residues. The CDR3 sequence: CAISRNRDSYEQYF. The DNA for the CDR3 is TGTGCCATCAGTCGAAACAGGGACTCCTACGAGCAGTACTTC.

This clone was recorded only once. The chain couples TRBV19 to TRBJ1-5, with TRBD1 matching over 9 bases. CDR3 length: 16 residues. CDR1 and CDR2 (germline): LNHDA, SQIVND (reference sequence). Trimming removed 5 bases from V and 7 bases from J; junction bases left unmatched: 12. The CDR3 spells CASSAGGQGLEQPQHF. Here the CDR3 DNA reads TGTGCCAGTAGTGCGGGGGGACAGGGACTAGAGCAGCCCCAGCATTTT.

In DNA form, the CDR3 reads TGCAGCGTTGATAGCGCGGGAGACCGAGAGACCCAGTACTTC. Translation: CSVDSAGDRETQYF. V is TRBV29-1 and J is TRBJ2-5; 7 positions agree with TRBD2. This CDR3 contains 14 residues. The germline V gene has CDR1 SQVTM and CDR2 ANQGSEA. Trimming took 3 bases from V and 4 from J; bases not matched to a gene: 8.

V gene TRBV4-2 combines with J gene TRBJ2-1, with TRBD2 as a possible D gene (5 bases). The CDR3 length is 14 residues. Germline lookup yields CDR1 LGHNA and CDR2 YNFKEQ. V was trimmed by 1 base and J by 8 bases, leaving 12 bases between them. DNA of the CDR3: TGTGCCAGCAGCCAAGGGGAACGGGATTATGAGCAGTTCTTC. Encoded protein: CASSQGERDYEQFF.

This chain connects TRBV19 to TRBJ2-1; 14 positions agree with TRBD2. Germline V lookup: CDR1 LNHDA, CDR2 SQIVND (reference sequence). The CDR3 consists of 16 residues. Trimming took 5 bases from V and 9 from J; bases not matched to a gene: 9. CDR3: CASSVGLAGAFGEQFF. The CDR3 DNA reads TGTGCCAGTAGTGTGGGACTAGCGGGAGCCTTTGGTGAGCAGTTCTTC.

The gene calls are TRBV15 and TRBJ2-1; tentatively, D is TRBD2 (6 bases). Germline values: CDR1 LNHNV, CDR2 YYDKDF (reference sequence). This CDR3 is built from 15 residues. The ends were cut back, 2 bases at V and 5 bases at J, with 13 bases in the middle. The CDR3 coding sequence is TGTGCCACCAGCAGATCCCGGGAGACCCACAATGAGCAGTTCTTC. Encoded protein: CATSRSRETHNEQFF.

The V call is TRBV18, the J call TRBJ2-3; 9 nucleotides match TRBD1. The CDR3 has 15 residues. V lost 1 base, J lost 5 bases, and 4 bases stayed unmatched. Germline V lookup: CDR1 KGHSH, CDR2 LQKENI. The CDR3 nucleotides read TGTGCCAGCTCACCACAAGGACAGGGGTTAGATACGCAGTATTTT. Translating it yields CASSPQGQGLDTQYF.

The chain uses TRBV29-1 and TRBJ1-1; D not certain. The CDR3 has 13 amino acids. V gave up 7 bases and J gave up 1 base, with 13 bases separating them. Germline V gene sequence: CDR1 SQVTM, CDR2 ANQGSEA. The CDR3 region is CSAQGPANTEAFF. The CDR3, as DNA: TGCAGCGCTCAAGGTCCGGCGAACACTGAAGCTTTCTTT.

V usage is TRBV18 and J usage is TRBJ2-7; D perhaps matches TRBD2 (6 bases). CDR3 size: 12 residues. V was shortened by 4 bases and J by 7 bases, with 11 bases between the two germline ends. Germline lookup yields CDR1 KGHSH and CDR2 LQKENI. The CDR3 sequence: CASSRRDFEQYF. CDR3 coding DNA: TGTGCCAGCTCACGCCGGGACTTTGAGCAGTACTTC.

The J gene is TRBJ1-1, the V gene TRBV27, with 8 bases identical to TRBD1. V lost 4 bases, J lost 1 base, and 8 bases stayed unmatched. CDR3 length: 16 residues. Germline V gene sequence: CDR1 MNHEY, CDR2 SMNVEV (reference sequence). The CDR3: CASSSQGAPKNTEAFF. CDR3 nucleotide sequence: TGTGCCAGCAGTTCTCAGGGGGCGCCTAAGAACACTGAAGCTTTCTTT.

The chain joins TRBV9 to TRBJ2-1, with D perhaps TRBD1 (5 bases). Trimming shortened V by 0 bases and J by 6 bases, and 16 bases separated the two germline ends. There are 16 residues in the CDR3. From germline, CDR1 is SGDLS and CDR2 YYNGEE. CDR3 nucleotide sequence: TGTGCCAGCAGCGTAGGGGGCCTCTTACCCCCCAATGAGCAGTTCTTC. Encoded protein: CASSVGGLLPPNEQFF.